What follows is one TCR beta chain and its context. The data belong to a study of T cell responses to AZD1222 COVID-19 vaccine. Study-level background: Second-dose schedules of about 4 or about 12 weeks were combined.

In germline, CDR1 is MNHEY, CDR2 SMNVEV (reference sequence). The CDR3 spans 16 residues. V was pared by 4 bases and J by 0 bases, with 10 bases between. TCRdb's copy holds only in-frame clones and misses some; the assay was immunoSEQ multiplex PCR. The table lists roughly 120,000 clones, 65% to 85% of them singletons. The clonotype originates from an adult in good health. Material: peripheral blood, obtained on day 0 of AZD1222 vaccination. V gene TRBV27 combines with J gene TRBJ2-6; the D is unclear. The CDR3 DNA sequence: TGTGCCAGCAGTTCCCCCTGGAGCTCTGGGGCCAACGTCCTGACTTTC. Amino acids: CASSSPWSSGANVLTF. Using reference TRBV27 and TRBJ2-6 for the parts outside the CDR3, the full variable domain is EAQVTQNPRYLITVTGKKLTVTCSQNMNHEYMSWYRQDPGLGLRQIYYSMNVEVTDKGDVPEGYKVSRKEKRNFPLILESPSPNQTSLYFCASSSPWSSGANVLTFGAGSRLTVL.